Described below is a single T cell receptor (beta chain) sequence and its context. As handled by the study authors: The authors estimated nucleated cell counts from reference gene primer amplification. Profiled with immunoSEQ multiplex PCR; TCRdb holds only in-frame clones, not every one. V and J calls plus clone size are reproduced from that table; the DNA served to infer D and trimming. The sample has some 200,000 clones, roughly four fifths seen once. This specimen belongs to a study of blood T cell repertoires in COVID-19. Overall study context: Acute and convalescent COVID-19 samples came from the United States, Italy and Spain.

The V end was cut by 1 base, the J end by 4 bases, with 13 bases between. The CDR3 runs 15 residues. Germline CDR1 SEHNR, CDR2 FQNEAQ (reference sequence). The sequencing sample was made of peripheral blood. The J gene is TRBJ1-2, the V gene TRBV7-9; D might be TRBD1 (6 bases). The sequence was collected from a woman aged 55-70 years with acute or convalescent COVID-19. CDR3: CASSLGGGGIYGYTF. In DNA form, the CDR3 reads TGTGCCAGCAGCTTAGGGGGCGGGGGCATCTATGGCTACACCTTC.